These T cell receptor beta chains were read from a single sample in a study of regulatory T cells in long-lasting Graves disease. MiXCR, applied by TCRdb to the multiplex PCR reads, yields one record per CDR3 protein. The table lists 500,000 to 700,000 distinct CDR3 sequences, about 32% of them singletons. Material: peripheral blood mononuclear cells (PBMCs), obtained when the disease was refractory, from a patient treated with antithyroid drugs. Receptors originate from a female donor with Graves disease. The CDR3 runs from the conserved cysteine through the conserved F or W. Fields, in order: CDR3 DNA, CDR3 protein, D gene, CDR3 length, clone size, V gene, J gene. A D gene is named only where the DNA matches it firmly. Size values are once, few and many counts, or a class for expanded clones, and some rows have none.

CDR3nt: TGTGCCAGCAGCCAAGGACTAGCGGCGCGCTACGAGCAGTACTTC
CDR3aa: CASSQGLAARYEQYF
d_gene: TRBD2
len: 15
abundance: NA
v_gene: TRBV3-1
j_gene: TRBJ2-7

CDR3nt: TGCGCCAGCAGCTTTGTGAACACCGGGGAGCTGTTTTTT
CDR3aa: CASSFVNTGELFF
d_gene: NA
len: 13
abundance: NA
v_gene: TRBV5-1
j_gene: TRBJ2-2

CDR3nt: TGTGCCAGCAGCACACCAGGGGGCGAGCAGTACTTC
CDR3aa: CASSTPGGEQYF
d_gene: TRBD1
len: 12
abundance: NA
v_gene: TRBV7-6
j_gene: TRBJ2-7

CDR3nt: TGTGTCTGGAGTGTACGACGGGAAAAACTGTTTTTT
CDR3aa: CVWSVRREKLFF
d_gene: NA
len: 12
abundance: NA
v_gene: TRBV30
j_gene: TRBJ1-4

CDR3nt: TGCAGCGTTTCGCGGTCGGATGGCTACACCTTC
CDR3aa: CSVSRSDGYTF
d_gene: NA
len: 11
abundance: NA
v_gene: TRBV29-1
j_gene: TRBJ1-2

CDR3nt: TGTGCCAGCAGTCTACAGGGAGCGGCTAATGAAAAACTGTTTTTT
CDR3aa: CASSLQGAANEKLFF
d_gene: NA
len: 15
abundance: NA
v_gene: TRBV2
j_gene: TRBJ1-4

CDR3nt: TGTGCCAGCAGCCGCAGCGTGGGGACTGAAGCTTTCTTT
CDR3aa: CASSRSVGTEAFF
d_gene: NA
len: 13
abundance: NA
v_gene: TRBV3-1
j_gene: TRBJ1-1

CDR3nt: TGTGCCAGCAGTTTAACAGGGCTTTCATGGGCTAACTATGGCTACACCTTC
CDR3aa: CASSLTGLSWANYGYTF
d_gene: NA
len: 17
abundance: many
v_gene: TRBV12-3/TRBV12-4
j_gene: TRBJ1-2

CDR3nt: TGCAGTGCTAGGGATCACAGGCTAGCAGGCTACGAGCAGTACTTC
CDR3aa: CSARDHRLAGYEQYF
d_gene: NA
len: 15
abundance: NA
v_gene: TRBV20-1
j_gene: TRBJ2-7

CDR3nt: TGTGCCAGCAGCCAGCCACAGGGAATCGGCTATGGCTACACCTTC
CDR3aa: CASSQPQGIGYGYTF
d_gene: NA
len: 15
abundance: few
v_gene: TRBV3-1
j_gene: TRBJ1-2

CDR3nt: TGTGCCAGTAGTATACGGTACAACACTGAAGCTTTCTTT
CDR3aa: CASSIRYNTEAFF
d_gene: NA
len: 13
abundance: few
v_gene: TRBV19
j_gene: TRBJ1-1

CDR3nt: TGTGCCAGCAGCTTGTCCGGGGGCCGCGCAACTGAAGCTTTCTTT
CDR3aa: CASSLSGGRATEAFF
d_gene: NA
len: 15
abundance: few
v_gene: TRBV5-5
j_gene: TRBJ1-1

CDR3nt: TGTGCCAGTTACCAGGGGGGGAGTAACTATGGCTACACCTTC
CDR3aa: CASYQGGSNYGYTF
d_gene: TRBD1
len: 14
abundance: many
v_gene: TRBV28
j_gene: TRBJ1-2

CDR3nt: TGTGCCAGCAGCCTCCGGGTCGGGTGGACTGAAGCTTTCTTT
CDR3aa: CASSLRVGWTEAFF
d_gene: NA
len: 14
abundance: NA
v_gene: TRBV11-2
j_gene: TRBJ1-1

CDR3nt: TGTGCCAGCAGCTTAGGTCGCGGGGCCTATGGCTACACCTTC
CDR3aa: CASSLGRGAYGYTF
d_gene: NA
len: 14
abundance: NA
v_gene: TRBV7-2
j_gene: TRBJ1-2

CDR3nt: TGCAGTGCTAGACATGTAGGCACTGAAGCTTTCTTT
CDR3aa: CSARHVGTEAFF
d_gene: NA
len: 12
abundance: many
v_gene: TRBV20-1
j_gene: TRBJ1-1

CDR3nt: TGCAGCGTCGGGGACAGTGTCTATGGCTACACCTTC
CDR3aa: CSVGDSVYGYTF
d_gene: TRBD1
len: 12
abundance: NA
v_gene: TRBV29-1
j_gene: TRBJ1-2

CDR3nt: TGTGCCAGCAGCCAAGACCCGTGGGCCTATGGCTACACCTTC
CDR3aa: CASSQDPWAYGYTF
d_gene: NA
len: 14
abundance: NA
v_gene: TRBV6-2/TRBV6-3
j_gene: TRBJ1-2

CDR3nt: TGTGCCAGCAGCCCCACCGCGAGGAACACTGAAGCTTTCTTT
CDR3aa: CASSPTARNTEAFF
d_gene: NA
len: 14
abundance: few
v_gene: TRBV7-8
j_gene: TRBJ1-1

CDR3nt: TGCAGTGCCCCGGGGATCCAAGAGACCCAGTACTTC
CDR3aa: CSAPGIQETQYF
d_gene: NA
len: 12
abundance: few
v_gene: TRBV20-1
j_gene: TRBJ2-5

CDR3nt: TGTGCCAGCAGCTGGGAGGTTAGCACTGAAGCTTTCTTT
CDR3aa: CASSWEVSTEAFF
d_gene: NA
len: 13
abundance: NA
v_gene: TRBV11-1
j_gene: TRBJ1-1

CDR3nt: TGTGCCAGCAGCCGGATACCAGGGGACGGAGATGAAAAACTGTTTTTT
CDR3aa: CASSRIPGDGDEKLFF
d_gene: NA
len: 16
abundance: few
v_gene: TRBV14
j_gene: TRBJ1-4

CDR3nt: TGTGCCAGCAGCTCGACGGAGGGCACCGGGGAGCTGTTTTTT
CDR3aa: CASSSTEGTGELFF
d_gene: NA
len: 14
abundance: NA
v_gene: TRBV7-9
j_gene: TRBJ2-2

CDR3nt: TGTGCCAGCAGAGTGTCGGGACCAGAGACCCCCGCTTTCTTT
CDR3aa: CASRVSGPETPAFF
d_gene: NA
len: 14
abundance: NA
v_gene: TRBV6-1
j_gene: TRBJ1-1

CDR3nt: TGTGCCAGCAGCCGACTCGGCCCGAACTATGGCTACACCTTC
CDR3aa: CASSRLGPNYGYTF
d_gene: NA
len: 14
abundance: once
v_gene: TRBV5-6
j_gene: TRBJ1-2

CDR3nt: TGTGCCAGCAAGGTCGGGTCTAACTCAGTAGGAGCTTTCTTT
CDR3aa: CASKVGSNSVGAFF
d_gene: NA
len: 14
abundance: many
v_gene: TRBV28
j_gene: TRBJ1-1

CDR3nt: TGTGCCAGCAGTCAAGGCGGACAGGCCCCGGGGGAAAAACTGTTTTTT
CDR3aa: CASSQGGQAPGEKLFF
d_gene: TRBD1
len: 16
abundance: few
v_gene: TRBV6-1
j_gene: TRBJ1-4

CDR3nt: TGCGCCAGCAGCCAACGGGGCGCAACTAGTGAAAAACTGTTTTTT
CDR3aa: CASSQRGATSEKLFF
d_gene: NA
len: 15
abundance: NA
v_gene: TRBV4-1
j_gene: TRBJ1-4

CDR3nt: TGTGCCAGTAGTACCCCGGGACAGGTTACAGGACACACTGAAGCTTTCTTT
CDR3aa: CASSTPGQVTGHTEAFF
d_gene: TRBD1
len: 17
abundance: NA
v_gene: TRBV19
j_gene: TRBJ1-1

CDR3nt: TGTGCCAGCGGTTACTCGAGTGGGCAGGACCCTTCTGGCTACACCTTC
CDR3aa: CASGYSSGQDPSGYTF
d_gene: NA
len: 16
abundance: NA
v_gene: TRBV6-5
j_gene: TRBJ1-2